What follows is one TCR beta chain and its context. Produced via immunoSEQ multiplex PCR; TCRdb's table is partial and in-frame only. The sample has approximately 13,000 clones, 60% to 85% seen once. The sample originates from a study of somatic mutations in cytotoxic T cells in rheumatoid arthritis. Germline lookup yields CDR1 LGHNA and CDR2 YNFKEQ. The CDR3 runs 15 residues. Trimming pared 1 base from V and 3 bases from J, leaving 12 bases between. By positive magnetic bead selection, CD4+ and CD8+ cells were isolated, and their purity was checked by flow cytometry. The receptor was derived from an adult with rheumatoid arthritis. The sample comprised CD8+ T cells sorted from blood. This rearrangement joins TRBV4-2 to TRBJ1-1, with a weak D call TRBD1 (5 bases). CDR3 in DNA: TGTGCCAGCAGCCAAGTCGGGGCCAGGGACACTGAAGCTTTCTTT. It yields the protein CASSQVGARDTEAFF.